These T cell receptor beta chains were read from a single sample in a study of beta chain features in type 1 diabetes. Profiling relied on immunoSEQ multiplex PCR, and the TCRdb table lists in-frame clones only, not all of them. This table has roughly 50,000 clones, approximately 45% appearing once. Sequencing was done on a sample of Tregs from blood. These receptors originate from a man between 25 and 39 years old with type 1 diabetes. CDR3s include the opening cysteine and the closing phenylalanine or tryptophan. D genes are given only for firm matches. Clone size appears in some rows only: once, few, many, or a class for an expanded clone.

CDR3 protein: CASSPRGPRGELYGYTF
CDR3 DNA: TGCGCCAGCAGCCCCCGGGGACCCCGGGGGGAGCTTTATGGCTACACCTTC
clone size: -
V gene: TRBV5-1
J gene: TRBJ1-2
D gene: -

CDR3 protein: CASSYGGGRYSPLHF
CDR3 DNA: TGTGCCAGCTCATACGGCGGGGGAAGATATTCACCCCTCCACTTT
clone size: -
V gene: TRBV25-1
J gene: TRBJ1-6
D gene: -

CDR3 protein: CASSQDRDRTYGYTF
CDR3 DNA: TGCGCCAGCAGCCAAGATAGGGACAGGACCTATGGCTACACCTTC
clone size: -
V gene: TRBV4-3
J gene: TRBJ1-2
D gene: TRBD1

CDR3 protein: CASSAQGRASGSNEQFF
CDR3 DNA: TGTGCCAGCAGCGCTCAGGGAAGGGCTAGCGGGAGTAATGAGCAGTTCTTC
clone size: -
V gene: TRBV5-6
J gene: TRBJ2-1
D gene: TRBD2

CDR3 protein: CASPSGGPHEQYF
CDR3 DNA: TGTGCCAGCCCATCGGGGGGGCCCCACGAGCAGTACTTC
clone size: few
V gene: TRBV6-5
J gene: TRBJ2-7
D gene: TRBD2

CDR3 protein: CATGLAGVLDEQFF
CDR3 DNA: TGTGCCACGGGACTAGCGGGAGTTTTAGATGAGCAGTTCTTC
clone size: -
V gene: TRBV2
J gene: TRBJ2-1
D gene: TRBD2

CDR3 protein: CASSEQAGHRYEQYF
CDR3 DNA: TGTGCCAGCAGTGAACAAGCAGGGCACCGCTACGAGCAGTACTTC
clone size: -
V gene: TRBV25-1
J gene: TRBJ2-7
D gene: -

CDR3 protein: CASSLSGTSIYNEQFF
CDR3 DNA: TGTGCCAGCAGTTTATCCGGGACTAGTATCTACAATGAGCAGTTCTTC
clone size: -
V gene: TRBV14
J gene: TRBJ2-1
D gene: TRBD2

CDR3 protein: CASRRGTDGTGELFF
CDR3 DNA: TGTGCCAGCCGACGCGGGACTGACGGCACCGGGGAGCTGTTTTTT
clone size: -
V gene: TRBV6-1
J gene: TRBJ2-2
D gene: -

CDR3 protein: CASSLLGDRRETQYF
CDR3 DNA: TGTGCCAGCAGTTTATTAGGGGATCGGAGAGAGACCCAGTACTTC
clone size: -
V gene: TRBV2
J gene: TRBJ2-5
D gene: -

CDR3 protein: CASSLARGAGEDNEQFF
CDR3 DNA: TGTGCCAGCAGCTTAGCCCGGGGAGCGGGAGAAGATAATGAGCAGTTCTTC
clone size: -
V gene: TRBV7-9
J gene: TRBJ2-1
D gene: TRBD2

CDR3 protein: CASSLRTGLYGYTF
CDR3 DNA: TGTGCCAGCAGTTTACGGACAGGCCTCTATGGCTACACCTTC
clone size: few
V gene: TRBV27
J gene: TRBJ1-2
D gene: TRBD1

CDR3 protein: CASSLGFGFGQPQHF
CDR3 DNA: TGTGCCAGCAGCTTAGGATTCGGGTTCGGGCAGCCCCAGCATTTT
clone size: -
V gene: TRBV7-9
J gene: TRBJ1-5
D gene: -

CDR3 protein: CASSLGTFQETQYF
CDR3 DNA: TGCGCCAGCAGCCTAGGGACATTTCAAGAGACCCAGTACTTC
clone size: -
V gene: TRBV5-1
J gene: TRBJ2-5
D gene: -

CDR3 protein: CASSVGLATSTDTQYF
CDR3 DNA: TGTGCCAGCAGCGTAGGACTAGCGACTAGCACAGATACGCAGTATTTT
clone size: once
V gene: TRBV9
J gene: TRBJ2-3
D gene: TRBD2

CDR3 protein: CASSPRGGQGGETQYF
CDR3 DNA: TGTGCCAGCAGCCCTAGGGGGGGACAGGGGGGGGAGACCCAGTACTTC
clone size: -
V gene: TRBV9
J gene: TRBJ2-5
D gene: TRBD1

CDR3 protein: CASSPSQSLYNEQFF
CDR3 DNA: TGTGCCAGCAGCCCTAGTCAATCTCTATACAATGAGCAGTTCTTC
clone size: -
V gene: TRBV7-3
J gene: TRBJ2-1
D gene: -

CDR3 protein: CASSLMASGRAADTQYF
CDR3 DNA: TGTGCCAGCAGCTTAATGGCTAGCGGGAGGGCCGCAGATACGCAGTATTTT
clone size: -
V gene: TRBV7-3
J gene: TRBJ2-3
D gene: TRBD2

CDR3 protein: CASSISASGRANEQYF
CDR3 DNA: TGTGCCAGTAGTATATCCGCTAGCGGGAGGGCCAACGAGCAGTACTTC
clone size: few
V gene: TRBV19
J gene: TRBJ2-7
D gene: TRBD2

CDR3 protein: CASSLDSGQGRTTDTQYF
CDR3 DNA: TGCGCCAGCAGCTTGGATTCGGGACAGGGTCGCACCACAGATACGCAGTATTTT
clone size: few
V gene: TRBV5-1
J gene: TRBJ2-3
D gene: TRBD1

CDR3 protein: CAWRGSGISHEQYF
CDR3 DNA: TGTGCCTGGAGAGGTTCAGGAATATCCCACGAGCAGTACTTC
clone size: few
V gene: TRBV30
J gene: TRBJ2-7
D gene: -

CDR3 protein: CASSLLAGLDTQYF
CDR3 DNA: TGTGCCAGCAGTCTACTAGCGGGGCTAGATACGCAGTATTTT
clone size: -
V gene: TRBV6-1
J gene: TRBJ2-3
D gene: TRBD2

CDR3 protein: CASSQIGDQPQHF
CDR3 DNA: TGTGCCAGCAGCCAGATAGGAGATCAGCCCCAGCATTTT
clone size: few
V gene: TRBV7-2
J gene: TRBJ1-5
D gene: -

CDR3 protein: CASRSVYNTEAFF
CDR3 DNA: TGTGCCAGCAGATCAGTTTACAACACTGAAGCTTTCTTT
clone size: few
V gene: TRBV28
J gene: TRBJ1-1
D gene: -

CDR3 protein: CASSLALTDADTQYF
CDR3 DNA: TGTGCCAGCAGCTTAGCGCTAACAGACGCAGATACGCAGTATTTT
clone size: -
V gene: TRBV7-2
J gene: TRBJ2-3
D gene: -

CDR3 protein: CASSQALAGGPSYEQYF
CDR3 DNA: TGTGCCAGCAGCCAAGCACTAGCGGGAGGGCCCTCCTACGAGCAGTACTTC
clone size: few
V gene: TRBV4-2
J gene: TRBJ2-7
D gene: TRBD2

CDR3 protein: CASSEYQEGTEAFF
CDR3 DNA: TGTGCCAGCAGTGAATATCAGGAAGGCACTGAAGCTTTCTTT
clone size: few
V gene: TRBV25-1
J gene: TRBJ1-1
D gene: -

CDR3 protein: CASSYTATYEQYF
CDR3 DNA: TGTGCCAGCAGTTACACAGCAACCTACGAGCAGTACTTC
clone size: -
V gene: TRBV6-6
J gene: TRBJ2-7
D gene: -

CDR3 protein: CASSPDGGGDNEQFF
CDR3 DNA: TGTGCCAGCAGCCCGGACGGGGGAGGTGACAATGAGCAGTTCTTC
clone size: -
V gene: TRBV4-2
J gene: TRBJ2-1
D gene: -

CDR3 protein: CASSLVNSRTDTQYF
CDR3 DNA: TGTGCCAGCAGCTTAGTAAACTCTCGGACAGATACGCAGTATTTT
clone size: -
V gene: TRBV7-3
J gene: TRBJ2-3
D gene: -

CDR3 protein: CAWKVQGNYGYTF
CDR3 DNA: TGTGCCTGGAAGGTACAGGGCAACTATGGCTACACCTTC
clone size: -
V gene: TRBV30
J gene: TRBJ1-2
D gene: -

CDR3 protein: CASSFFRDSTEAFF
CDR3 DNA: TGTGCCAGCAGCTTTTTCCGGGACAGCACTGAAGCTTTCTTT
clone size: -
V gene: TRBV7-8
J gene: TRBJ1-1
D gene: TRBD1

CDR3 protein: CASIPRPPGMVRYTNTEAFF
CDR3 DNA: TGTGCCAGCATCCCACGGCCTCCAGGGATGGTTCGATACACGAACACTGAAGCTTTCTTT
clone size: few
V gene: TRBV28
J gene: TRBJ1-1
D gene: -

CDR3 protein: CASSWRQGAGELFF
CDR3 DNA: TGTGCCAGCAGCTGGCGACAGGGGGCCGGGGAGCTGTTTTTT
clone size: -
V gene: TRBV11-2
J gene: TRBJ2-2
D gene: TRBD1